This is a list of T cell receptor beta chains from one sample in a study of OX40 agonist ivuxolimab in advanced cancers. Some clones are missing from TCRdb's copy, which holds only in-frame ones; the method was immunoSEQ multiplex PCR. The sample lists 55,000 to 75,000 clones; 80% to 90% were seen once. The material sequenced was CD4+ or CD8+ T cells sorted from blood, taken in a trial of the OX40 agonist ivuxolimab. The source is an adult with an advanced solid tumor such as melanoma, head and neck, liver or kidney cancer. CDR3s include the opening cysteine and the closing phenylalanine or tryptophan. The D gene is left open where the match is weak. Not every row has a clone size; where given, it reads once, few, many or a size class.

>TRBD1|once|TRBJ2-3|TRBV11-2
CASSGYRGRSTDTQYF
TGTGCCAGCAGCGGATACAGGGGGCGAAGCACAGATACGCAGTATTTT
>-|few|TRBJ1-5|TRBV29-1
CSVRGQPQHF
TGCAGCGTTAGAGGTCAGCCCCAGCATTTT
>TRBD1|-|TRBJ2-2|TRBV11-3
CASSPRDRGYTGELFF
TGTGCCAGCAGCCCCCGGGACAGGGGTTATACCGGGGAGCTGTTTTTT
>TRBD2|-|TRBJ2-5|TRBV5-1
CASRGERAGETQYF
TGCGCCAGCCGGGGGGAGCGGGCTGGGGAGACCCAGTACTTC
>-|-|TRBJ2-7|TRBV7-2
CASSLGIEQYF
TGTGCCAGCAGCTTAGGCATCGAGCAGTACTTC
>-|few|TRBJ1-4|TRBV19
CASSPRANEKLFF
TGTGCCAGTAGTCCCCGGGCCAATGAAAAACTGTTTTTT
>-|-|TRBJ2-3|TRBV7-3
CASSFGPGDTQYF
TGTGCCAGCAGCTTCGGGCCCGGGGATACGCAGTATTTT
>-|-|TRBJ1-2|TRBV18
CASSPPREGGYTF
TGTGCCAGCTCACCACCGCGGGAGGGAGGCTACACCTTC
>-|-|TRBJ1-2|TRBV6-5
CASYGRSLRGYTF
TGTGCCAGCTACGGGAGATCATTACGTGGCTACACCTTC
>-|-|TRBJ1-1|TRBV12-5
CASGSSPMSGGTEAFF
TGTGCTAGTGGTTCATCCCCCATGTCAGGTGGGACTGAAGCTTTCTTT
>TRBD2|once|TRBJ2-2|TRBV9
CASSGRTSGAHGELFF
TGTGCCAGCAGCGGACGGACTAGCGGGGCTCACGGGGAGCTGTTTTTT
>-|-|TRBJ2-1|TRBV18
CASSPLTWKQSEQFF
TGTGCCAGCTCACCACTTACTTGGAAACAGAGTGAGCAGTTCTTC
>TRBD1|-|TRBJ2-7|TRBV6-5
CASRPGTGGFDEQYF
TGTGCCAGCAGACCCGGGACAGGGGGGTTCGACGAGCAGTACTTC
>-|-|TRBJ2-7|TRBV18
CASSPTVAGAPYEQYF
TGTGCCAGCTCACCGACCGTGGCAGGGGCCCCCTACGAGCAGTACTTC
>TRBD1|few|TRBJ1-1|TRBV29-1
CSVSTGGRTEAFF
TGCAGCGTTTCAACAGGGGGACGGACTGAAGCTTTCTTT
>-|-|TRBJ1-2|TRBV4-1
CASSQVYDGVNGYTF
TGCGCCAGCAGCCAAGTTTATGATGGCGTAAATGGCTACACCTTC
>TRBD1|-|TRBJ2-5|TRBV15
CATSRPGTGDQETQYF
TGTGCCACCAGCAGGCCCGGGACAGGGGACCAAGAGACCCAGTACTTC
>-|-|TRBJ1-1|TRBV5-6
CASSLYTEAFF
TGTGCCAGCAGCCTATACACTGAAGCTTTCTTT
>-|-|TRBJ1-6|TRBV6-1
CASSGANGLSNSPLHF
TGTGCCAGCAGTGGGGCGAACGGGTTGAGTAATTCACCCCTCCACTTT
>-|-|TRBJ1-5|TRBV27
CASSLAGGWGSNQPQHF
TGTGCCAGCAGTTTAGCTGGAGGCTGGGGTAGCAATCAGCCCCAGCATTTT
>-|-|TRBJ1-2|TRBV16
CASSQSWYGGYTF
TGTGCCAGCAGCCAATCTTGGTACGGTGGCTACACCTTC
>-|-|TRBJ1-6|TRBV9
CASKRTENSPLHF
TGTGCCAGCAAAAGGACGGAGAATTCACCCCTCCACTTT
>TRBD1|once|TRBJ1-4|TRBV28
CASRLGGAGEKLFF
TGTGCCAGCAGGTTAGGGGGCGCCGGTGAAAAACTGTTTTTT
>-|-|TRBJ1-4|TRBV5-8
CASSSGNSPTNEKLFF
TGTGCCAGCAGCTCCGGAAACTCGCCAACTAATGAAAAACTGTTTTTT
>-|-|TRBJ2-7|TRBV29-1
CSVEDLGGRPYEQYF
TGCAGCGTTGAAGATTTGGGTGGGAGGCCCTACGAGCAGTACTTC
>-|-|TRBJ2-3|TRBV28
CASSLLNTDTQYF
TGTGCCAGCAGTTTGCTTAACACAGATACGCAGTATTTT
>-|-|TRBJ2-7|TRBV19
CATKQGGEQYF
TGTGCCACAAAACAGGGCGGGGAGCAGTACTTC
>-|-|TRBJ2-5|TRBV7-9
CASSLERSGYRETQYF
TGTGCCAGCAGCTTAGAACGCAGCGGTTATCGGGAGACCCAGTACTTC